This TCR beta chain was retrieved from a study of cytomegalovirus exposure and HLA in healthy donors. Study information: Inside one of the first data releases sat around 80 million unique TCRs taken from HLA-typed donors.

General observations from the study: Researchers counted approximately 160 TCR beta chains as cytomegalovirus-associated.

Use of 60 Vbeta and 13 Jbeta primers characterized the PCR. Profiled with immunoSEQ multiplex PCR; TCRdb holds only in-frame clones, not every one. The sample yields fewer than 300,000 clones, just over 85% seen once. Germline V CDR1 and CDR2: MNHNS, SASEGT. The V gene end was trimmed by 6 bases and the J gene end by 1 base; junction bases not matched to a gene: 4. The CDR3 has 15 amino acids. For this clone: The antigen is unknown.

The V gene is TRBV6-1, the J gene TRBJ2-1; 9 bases agree with TRBD1. Sequencing was done on a sample of PBMCs. The clonotype originates from a man in his forties in good health and CMV-seropositive. The CDR3 DNA follows: TGTGCCAGCAGCGCCGGGACAGGGTCCTACAATGAGCAGTTCTTC. This encodes CASSAGTGSYNEQFF.